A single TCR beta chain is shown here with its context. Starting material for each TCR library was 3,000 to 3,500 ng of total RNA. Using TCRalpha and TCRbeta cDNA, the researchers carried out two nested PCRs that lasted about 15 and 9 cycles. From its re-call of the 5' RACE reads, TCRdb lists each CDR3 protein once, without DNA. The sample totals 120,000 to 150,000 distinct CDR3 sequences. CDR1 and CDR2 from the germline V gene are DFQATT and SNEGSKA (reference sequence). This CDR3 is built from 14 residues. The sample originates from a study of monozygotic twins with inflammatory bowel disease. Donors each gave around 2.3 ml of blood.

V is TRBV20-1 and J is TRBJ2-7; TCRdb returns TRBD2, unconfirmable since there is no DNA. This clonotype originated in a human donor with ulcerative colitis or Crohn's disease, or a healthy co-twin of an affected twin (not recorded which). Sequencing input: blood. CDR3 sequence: CSARGQLASYEQYF.